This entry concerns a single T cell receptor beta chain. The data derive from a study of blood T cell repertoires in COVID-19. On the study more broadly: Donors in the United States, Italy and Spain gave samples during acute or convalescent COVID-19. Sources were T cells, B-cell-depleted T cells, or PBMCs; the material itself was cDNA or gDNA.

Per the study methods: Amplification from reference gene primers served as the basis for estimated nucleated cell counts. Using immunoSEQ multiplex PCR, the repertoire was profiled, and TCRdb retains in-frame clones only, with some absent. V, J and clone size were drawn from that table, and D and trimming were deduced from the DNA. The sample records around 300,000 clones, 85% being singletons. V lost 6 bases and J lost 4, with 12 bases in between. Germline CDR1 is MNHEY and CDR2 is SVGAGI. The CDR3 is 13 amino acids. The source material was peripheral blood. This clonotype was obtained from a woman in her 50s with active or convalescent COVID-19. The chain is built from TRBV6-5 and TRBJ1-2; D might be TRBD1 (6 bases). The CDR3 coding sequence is TGTGCCAGCAGAGAGAGGGGGGGCTATGGCTACACCTTC. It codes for CASRERGGYGYTF.